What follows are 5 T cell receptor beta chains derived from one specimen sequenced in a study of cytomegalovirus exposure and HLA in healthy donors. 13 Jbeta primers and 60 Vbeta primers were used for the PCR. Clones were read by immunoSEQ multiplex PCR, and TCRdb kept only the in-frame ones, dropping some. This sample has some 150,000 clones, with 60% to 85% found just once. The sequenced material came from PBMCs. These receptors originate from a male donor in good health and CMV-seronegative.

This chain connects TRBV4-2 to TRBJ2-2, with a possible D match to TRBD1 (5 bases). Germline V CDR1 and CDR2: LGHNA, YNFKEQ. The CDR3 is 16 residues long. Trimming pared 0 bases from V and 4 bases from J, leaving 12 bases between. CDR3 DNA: TGTGCCAGCAGCCAAGACCAGGGTTCGGGCACCGGGGAGCTGTTTTTT. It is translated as CASSQDQGSGTGELFF.

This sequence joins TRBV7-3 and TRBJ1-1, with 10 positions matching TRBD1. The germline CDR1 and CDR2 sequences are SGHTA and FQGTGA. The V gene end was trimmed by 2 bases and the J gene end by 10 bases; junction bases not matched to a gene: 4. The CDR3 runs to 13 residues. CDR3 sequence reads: CASSLPGTGVAFF. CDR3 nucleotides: TGTGCCAGCAGCTTACCGGGGACAGGGGTAGCTTTCTTT.

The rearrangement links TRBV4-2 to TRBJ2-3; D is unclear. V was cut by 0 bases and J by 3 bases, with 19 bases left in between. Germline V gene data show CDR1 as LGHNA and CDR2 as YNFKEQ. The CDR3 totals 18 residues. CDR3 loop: CASSQDITVVAGTDTQYF. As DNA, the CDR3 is TGTGCCAGCAGCCAAGATATTACTGTGGTAGCTGGAACAGATACGCAGTATTTT.

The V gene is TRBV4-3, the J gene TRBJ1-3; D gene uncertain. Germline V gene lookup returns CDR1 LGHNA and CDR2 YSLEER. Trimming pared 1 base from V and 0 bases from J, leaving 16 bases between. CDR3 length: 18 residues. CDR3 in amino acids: CASSQVIPAANSGNTIYF. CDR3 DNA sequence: TGCGCCAGCAGCCAAGTAATACCGGCGGCTAACTCTGGAAACACCATATATTTT.

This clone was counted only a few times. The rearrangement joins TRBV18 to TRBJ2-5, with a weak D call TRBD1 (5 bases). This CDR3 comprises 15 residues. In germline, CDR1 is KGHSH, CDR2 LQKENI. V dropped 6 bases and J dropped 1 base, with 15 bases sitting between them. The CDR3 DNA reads TGTGCCAGCTCCCAAGGTATCAGGGTCCAAGAGACCCAGTACTTC. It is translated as CASSQGIRVQETQYF.